This TCR beta chain was captured by sequencing in a study of vaccination and CD4 T cells after COVID-19. Turning to this clonotype: No antigen is known for it.

Stated treatment: approximately 9-day PBMC culture with coronavirus spike peptide pools or control peptides (ViraFEST assay). An Oncomine TCR Beta short-read assay was used to sequence the DNA from cultured CD4+ T cells. Using its own MiXCR run on the PCR reads, TCRdb lists one record per CDR3 protein. The table includes around 9,100 distinct CDR3 sequences, roughly 71% detected once. V gave up 4 bases and J gave up 4 bases, with 16 bases separating them. This CDR3 contains 15 residues. Germline V CDR1 and CDR2: LNHDA, SQIVND (reference sequence). The clonotype originates from a human donor who had recovered from COVID-19. The sample comprised CD4+ T cells from blood, cultured in vitro. This chain joins TRBV19 and TRBJ1-2; D is possibly TRBD1 (6 bases). The CDR3: CASSSPRGDVYGYTF. In DNA, the CDR3 is TGTGCCAGTAGTAGCCCAAGGGGGGACGTCTATGGCTACACCTTC.